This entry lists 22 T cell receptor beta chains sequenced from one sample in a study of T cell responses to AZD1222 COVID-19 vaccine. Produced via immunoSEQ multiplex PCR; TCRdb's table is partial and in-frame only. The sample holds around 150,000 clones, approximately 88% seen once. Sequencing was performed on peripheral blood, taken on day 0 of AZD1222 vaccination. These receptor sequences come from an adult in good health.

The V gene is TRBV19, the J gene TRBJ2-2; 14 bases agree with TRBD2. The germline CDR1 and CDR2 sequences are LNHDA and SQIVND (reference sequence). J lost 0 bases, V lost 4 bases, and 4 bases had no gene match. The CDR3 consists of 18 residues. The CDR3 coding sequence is TGTGCCAGTAGTAAGGGACTAGCGGGAGCAGCGAACACCGGGGAGCTGTTTTTT. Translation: CASSKGLAGAANTGELFF.

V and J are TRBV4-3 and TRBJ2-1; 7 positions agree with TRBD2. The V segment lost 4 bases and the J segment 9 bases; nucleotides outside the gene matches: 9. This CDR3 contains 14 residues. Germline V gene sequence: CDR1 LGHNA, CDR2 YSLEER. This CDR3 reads CASSLGGRVGEQFF. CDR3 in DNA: TGCGCCAGCAGCCTCGGAGGGAGGGTGGGTGAGCAGTTCTTC.

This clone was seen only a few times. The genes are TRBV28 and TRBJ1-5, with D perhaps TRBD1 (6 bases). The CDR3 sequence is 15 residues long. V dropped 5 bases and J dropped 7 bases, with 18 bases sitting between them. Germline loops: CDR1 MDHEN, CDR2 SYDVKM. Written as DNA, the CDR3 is TGTGCCAGCAGTCCCAGTGGGGGGGCTGGACAGCCCCAGCATTTT. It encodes CASSPSGGAGQPQHF.

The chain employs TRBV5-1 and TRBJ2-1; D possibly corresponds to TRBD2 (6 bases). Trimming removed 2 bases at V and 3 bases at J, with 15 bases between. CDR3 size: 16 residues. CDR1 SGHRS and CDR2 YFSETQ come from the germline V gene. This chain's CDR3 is CASSFFERVNYNEQFF. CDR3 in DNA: TGCGCCAGCAGCTTCTTCGAGCGGGTGAACTACAATGAGCAGTTCTTC.

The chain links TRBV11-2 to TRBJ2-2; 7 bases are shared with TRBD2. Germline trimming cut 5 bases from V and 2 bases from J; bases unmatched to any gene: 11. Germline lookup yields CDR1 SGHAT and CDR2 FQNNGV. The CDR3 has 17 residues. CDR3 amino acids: CASSTGVRAGNTGELFF. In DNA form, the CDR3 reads TGTGCCAGCAGCACCGGTGTTCGAGCGGGAAACACCGGGGAGCTGTTTTTT.

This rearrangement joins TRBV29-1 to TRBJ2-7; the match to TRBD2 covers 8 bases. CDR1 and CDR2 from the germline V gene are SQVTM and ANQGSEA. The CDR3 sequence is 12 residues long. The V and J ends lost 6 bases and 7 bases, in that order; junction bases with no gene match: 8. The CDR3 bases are TGCAGCGTATCGGGAGGGCCAGGTGAGCAGTACTTC. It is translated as CSVSGGPGEQYF.

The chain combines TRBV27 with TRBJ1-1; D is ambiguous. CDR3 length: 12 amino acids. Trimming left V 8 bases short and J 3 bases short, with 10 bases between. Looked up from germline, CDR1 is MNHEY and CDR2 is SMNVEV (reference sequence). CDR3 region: CASGYTDTEAFF. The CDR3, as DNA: TGTGCCAGCGGATACACAGACACTGAAGCTTTCTTT.

The CDR3 region is CSAARDPQSYGYTF. The CDR3 DNA reads as TGCAGCGCTGCACGGGATCCTCAATCCTATGGCTACACCTTC. This chain uses TRBV29-1 with TRBJ1-2; D unresolved. The CDR3 has 14 amino acids. The V gene's germline CDR1 is SQVTM and CDR2 ANQGSEA. Trimming stripped 7 bases from V and 4 bases from J, with 19 bases between.

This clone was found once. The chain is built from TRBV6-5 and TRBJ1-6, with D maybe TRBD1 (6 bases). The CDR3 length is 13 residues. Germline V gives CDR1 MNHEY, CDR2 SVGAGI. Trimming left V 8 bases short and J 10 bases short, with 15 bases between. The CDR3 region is CASATGPISPLHF. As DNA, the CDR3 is TGTGCCAGCGCCACAGGGCCCATCTCACCCCTCCACTTT.

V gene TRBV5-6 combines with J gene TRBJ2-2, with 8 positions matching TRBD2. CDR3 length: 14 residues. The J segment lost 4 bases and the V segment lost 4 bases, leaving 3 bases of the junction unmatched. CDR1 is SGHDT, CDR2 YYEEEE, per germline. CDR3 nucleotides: TGTGCCAGCAGCCCGGGAGGGTTCACCGGGGAGCTGTTTTTT. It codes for CASSPGGFTGELFF.

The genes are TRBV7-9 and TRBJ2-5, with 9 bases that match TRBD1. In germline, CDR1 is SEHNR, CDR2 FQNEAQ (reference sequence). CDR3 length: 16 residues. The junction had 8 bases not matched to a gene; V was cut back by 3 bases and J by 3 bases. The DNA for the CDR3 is TGTGCCAGCAGCTTCGGGACAGGGTCGTTCAAAGAGACCCAGTACTTC. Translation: CASSFGTGSFKETQYF.

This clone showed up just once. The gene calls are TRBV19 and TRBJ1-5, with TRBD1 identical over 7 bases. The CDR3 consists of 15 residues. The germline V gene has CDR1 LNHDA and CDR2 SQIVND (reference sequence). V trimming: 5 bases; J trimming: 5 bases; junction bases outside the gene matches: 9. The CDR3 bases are TGTGCCAGTAGTCCCGGCCAGGGGGGACATCAGCCCCAGCATTTT. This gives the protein CASSPGQGGHQPQHF.

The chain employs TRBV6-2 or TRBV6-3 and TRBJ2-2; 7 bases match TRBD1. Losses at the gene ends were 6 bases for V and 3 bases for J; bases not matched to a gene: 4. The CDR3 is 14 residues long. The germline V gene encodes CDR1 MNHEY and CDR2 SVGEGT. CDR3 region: CASSSGTDTGELFF. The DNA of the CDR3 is TGTGCCAGCAGCTCTGGGACAGACACCGGGGAGCTGTTTTTT.

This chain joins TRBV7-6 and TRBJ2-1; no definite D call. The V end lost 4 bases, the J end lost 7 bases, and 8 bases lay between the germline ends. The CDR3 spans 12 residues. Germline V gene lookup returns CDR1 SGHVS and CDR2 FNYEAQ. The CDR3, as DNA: TGTGCCAGCAGCTCCCTGGGGAATGAGCAGTTCTTC. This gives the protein CASSSLGNEQFF.

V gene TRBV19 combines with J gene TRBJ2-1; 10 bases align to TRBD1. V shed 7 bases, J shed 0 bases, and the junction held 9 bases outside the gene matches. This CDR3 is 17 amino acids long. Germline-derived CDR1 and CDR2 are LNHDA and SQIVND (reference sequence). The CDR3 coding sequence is TGTGCCAGTAAAGGGGGACAGGGGTTGGGCTCCTACAATGAGCAGTTCTTC. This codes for CASKGGQGLGSYNEQFF.

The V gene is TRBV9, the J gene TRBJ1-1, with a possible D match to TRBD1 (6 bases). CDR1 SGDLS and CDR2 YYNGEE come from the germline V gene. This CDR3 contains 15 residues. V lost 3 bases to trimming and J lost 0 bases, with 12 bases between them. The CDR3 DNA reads TGTGCCAGCAGCGGAGGACAGAGAATGAACACTGAAGCTTTCTTT. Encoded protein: CASSGGQRMNTEAFF.

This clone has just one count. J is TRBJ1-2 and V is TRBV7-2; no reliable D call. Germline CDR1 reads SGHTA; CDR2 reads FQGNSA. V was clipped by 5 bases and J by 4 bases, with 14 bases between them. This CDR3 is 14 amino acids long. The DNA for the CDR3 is TGTGCCAGCAGCGCGGTAGGGAGCGGCTATGGCTACACCTTC. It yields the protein CASSAVGSGYGYTF.

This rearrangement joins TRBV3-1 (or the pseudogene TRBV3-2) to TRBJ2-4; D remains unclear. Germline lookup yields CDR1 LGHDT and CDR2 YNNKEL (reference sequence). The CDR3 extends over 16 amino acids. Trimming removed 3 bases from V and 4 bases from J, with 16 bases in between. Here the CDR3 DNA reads TGTGCCAGCAGCCAGGGAACTCCCATTGAAAAAAACATTCAGTACTTC. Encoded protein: CASSQGTPIEKNIQYF.

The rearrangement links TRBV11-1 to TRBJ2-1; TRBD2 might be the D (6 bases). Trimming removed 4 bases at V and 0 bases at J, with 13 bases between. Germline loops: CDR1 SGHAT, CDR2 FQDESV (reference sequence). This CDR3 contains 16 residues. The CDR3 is CASSSPSAPSYNEQFF. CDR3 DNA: TGTGCCAGCAGCTCCCCTAGCGCTCCCTCCTACAATGAGCAGTTCTTC.

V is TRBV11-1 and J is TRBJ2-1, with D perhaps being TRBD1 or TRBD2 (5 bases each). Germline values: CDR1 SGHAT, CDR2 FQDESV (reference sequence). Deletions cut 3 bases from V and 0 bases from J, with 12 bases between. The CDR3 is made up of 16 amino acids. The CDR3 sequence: CASSLDTGSSYNEQFF. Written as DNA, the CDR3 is TGTGCCAGCAGCTTGGACACGGGAAGCTCCTACAATGAGCAGTTCTTC.

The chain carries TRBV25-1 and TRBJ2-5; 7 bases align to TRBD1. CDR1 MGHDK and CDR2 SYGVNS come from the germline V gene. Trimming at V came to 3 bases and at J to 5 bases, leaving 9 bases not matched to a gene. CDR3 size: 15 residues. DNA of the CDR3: TGTGCCAGCAGTGAGCCACAGGGGTTTGGCGAGACCCAGTACTTC. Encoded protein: CASSEPQGFGETQYF.

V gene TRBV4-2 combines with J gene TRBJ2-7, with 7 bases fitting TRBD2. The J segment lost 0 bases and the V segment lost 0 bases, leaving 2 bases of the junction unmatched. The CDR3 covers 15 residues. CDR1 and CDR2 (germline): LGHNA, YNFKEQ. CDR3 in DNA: TGTGCCAGCAGCCAAGAAGCGGGGAGCTCCTACGAGCAGTACTTC. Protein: CASSQEAGSSYEQYF.